Presented here are 17 T cell receptor beta chains from one specimen sequenced in a study of regulatory T cells in long-lasting Graves disease. Arm-PCR with iRepertoire HTBI primers amplified the CDR3 regions for these TCR beta libraries. TCRdb re-called the multiplex PCR reads with MiXCR, one entry per CDR3 protein. The sample shows around 500,000 distinct CDR3 sequences, less than 15% of them seen only once. The sample's time point: newly diagnosed GD, antithyroid drugs for less than 3 months. Isolated PBMC RNA provided the starting material for the TCR library. The data also belong to a second study, concerning T cells in Graves' hyperthyroidism and ophthalmopathy.

The sample was peripheral blood mononuclear cells (PBMCs), taken at new diagnosis, from a patient treated with antithyroid drugs. These receptors came from a man younger than 45 with Graves disease.

There are many counts of this clonotype. The chain joins TRBV27 to TRBJ2-1; 12 nucleotides align to TRBD2. Trimming removed 0 bases from V and 15 bases from J; junction bases left unmatched: 6. Germline CDR1 reads MNHEY; CDR2 reads SMNVEV (reference sequence). The CDR3 extends over 14 amino acids. CDR3 in DNA: TGTGCCAGCAGTTTATCTCTAGCGGGAGGGCCCGTGTTCTTC. It yields the protein CASSLSLAGGPVFF.

This clonotype was seen ten or more times. This chain joins TRBV2 and TRBJ2-6; perhaps TRBD1 as D (5 bases). The CDR3 loop spans 17 amino acids. The V gene lost 5 bases and the J gene lost 0 bases, with 14 bases spanning the gap. In germline, CDR1 is SNHLY, CDR2 FYNNEI. Here the CDR3 DNA reads TGTGCCAGCAGTTTGACAGTCTCCACCTCTGGGGCCAACGTCCTGACTTTC. Its protein is CASSLTVSTSGANVLTF.

Ten or more counts support this clonotype. The chain carries TRBV2 and TRBJ2-3; D gene ambiguous. The germline gives CDR1 SNHLY, CDR2 FYNNEI. The length of the CDR3 is 18 residues. Trimming removed 3 bases from V and 0 bases from J, with 19 bases in between. CDR3 DNA sequence: TGTGCCAGCAGTGACGCAGGCGCCCGGGTTTCTAGCACAGATACGCAGTATTTT. It translates to CASSDAGARVSSTDTQYF.

This clonotype was counted ten times or more. The chain combines TRBV12-3 or TRBV12-4 with TRBJ2-1; 7 positions agree with TRBD1. This CDR3 is 14 amino acids long. Trimming at V came to 6 bases and at J to 4 bases, leaving 6 bases not matched to a gene. This chain's CDR3 is CASSRDRDYNEQFF. In DNA, the CDR3 is TGTGCCAGCAGCCGGGACAGAGATTACAATGAGCAGTTCTTC.

This clonotype appeared a few times. This sequence may be a read error, since a much larger clone differs from it by one base. This sequence joins TRBV7-2 and TRBJ2-7; D ambiguous. The CDR3 has 12 residues. Germline CDR1 SGHTA, CDR2 FQGNSA. CDR3 DNA sequence: TGTGCCAGCAGCCCTCCGACCTACGAGCGGTACTTC. It codes for CASSPPTYERYF. Full variable domain (rest looked up from reference TRBV7-2 and TRBJ2-7): GAGVSQSPSNKVTEKGKDVELRCDPISGHTALYWYRQSLGQGLEFLIYFQGNSAPDKSGLPSDRFSAERTGGSVSTLTIQRTQQEDSAVYLCASSPPTYERYFGPGTRLTVT.

Many counts were recorded for this clonotype. The chain joins TRBV5-1 to TRBJ1-2; 7 nucleotides match TRBD1. Germline V gene sequence: CDR1 SGHRS, CDR2 YFSETQ. The CDR3 contains 14 residues. The junction had 5 bases not matched to a gene; V was cut back by 1 base and J by 5 bases. Written as DNA, the CDR3 is TGCGCCAGCAGCTTGTACAGGGGAACTTATGGCTACACCTTC. The encoded protein is CASSLYRGTYGYTF.

This clonotype was seen repeatedly, ten times or more. V gene TRBV7-9 combines with J gene TRBJ2-7; 7 bases agree with TRBD1. CDR3 length: 14 residues. Germline assignment: CDR1 SEHNR and CDR2 FQNEAQ (reference sequence). The J segment lost 2 bases and the V segment lost 6 bases, leaving 7 bases of the junction unmatched. This CDR3 reads CASRGTDEAYEQYF. The CDR3 DNA reads as TGTGCCAGCAGGGGGACAGATGAAGCCTACGAGCAGTACTTC.

The chain employs TRBV4-1 and TRBJ2-3; 7 nucleotides align to TRBD2. The V and J ends lost 1 base and 0 bases, in that order; junction bases with no gene match: 10. Looked up from germline, CDR1 is MGHRA and CDR2 is YSYEKL. This CDR3 is 18 amino acids long. CDR3 residues: CASSQVGGRASSTDTQYF. The DNA of the CDR3 is TGCGCCAGCAGCCAAGTGGGAGGGCGGGCCTCTAGCACAGATACGCAGTATTTT.

The V and J genes are TRBV11-1 and TRBJ2-3, with TRBD2 identical over 7 bases. Trimming removed 5 bases from V and 1 base from J; junction bases left unmatched: 9. Germline lookup yields CDR1 SGHAT and CDR2 FQDESV (reference sequence). The CDR3 spans 16 residues. CDR3 region: CASSPTLAPRTDTQYF. DNA of the CDR3: TGTGCCAGCAGCCCAACACTAGCGCCGCGCACAGATACGCAGTATTTT.

This clonotype was observed many times. The chain links TRBV5-1 to TRBJ2-2; 7 bases match TRBD1. Germline V gives CDR1 SGHRS, CDR2 YFSETQ. The CDR3 covers 14 residues. The ends lost 4 bases at V and 4 bases at J; junction bases unmatched: 4. CDR3 loop: CASSPRDSTGELFF. The CDR3 DNA reads TGCGCCAGCAGCCCCCGGGACAGCACCGGGGAGCTGTTTTTT.

This clonotype was found many times. The chain couples TRBV5-1 to TRBJ2-1, with D maybe TRBD2 (5 bases). The CDR3 is 14 residues long. Trimming stripped 4 bases from V and 3 bases from J, with 11 bases between. The V gene's germline CDR1 is SGHRS and CDR2 YFSETQ. The CDR3 DNA follows: TGCGCCAGCAGCCCCCCTGGAGGCTACAATGAGCAGTTCTTC. It translates to CASSPPGGYNEQFF.

This clonotype came up a few times. The genes are TRBV11-3 and TRBJ2-3; D call uncertain. The ends were cut back, 0 bases at V and 2 bases at J, with 6 bases in the middle. Looked up from germline, CDR1 is SGHNT and CDR2 is YENEEA. The CDR3 loop spans 14 amino acids. The CDR3 loop reads CASSLDSHTDTQYF. In nucleotides, the CDR3 is TGTGCCAGCAGCTTAGACTCCCACACAGATACGCAGTATTTT.

The V call is TRBV7-3, the J call TRBJ2-3; 8 bases fit TRBD2. J lost 3 bases, V lost 5 bases, and 4 bases had no gene match. The CDR3 is 14 amino acids. Germline-derived CDR1 and CDR2 are SGHTA and FQGTGA. The CDR3 region is CASSPGTRTDTQYF. DNA of the CDR3: TGTGCCAGCAGCCCCGGGACTAGAACAGATACGCAGTATTTT.

This clonotype was seen repeatedly, ten times or more. The chain has TRBV5-1 and TRBJ2-2; possibly TRBD1 for D (5 bases). Germline assignment: CDR1 SGHRS and CDR2 YFSETQ. V dropped 5 bases and J dropped 6 bases, with 17 bases sitting between them. This CDR3 contains 15 residues. The CDR3: CASRPIGVAPGELFF. CDR3 DNA: TGCGCCAGCAGGCCAATAGGGGTGGCCCCCGGGGAGCTGTTTTTT.

This clonotype was picked up a small number of times. The genes are TRBV5-6 and TRBJ2-5, with D possibly being TRBD1 (5 bases). This CDR3 comprises 15 residues. V shed 1 base and J shed 4 bases, with 14 bases lying between them. Germline V lookup: CDR1 SGHDT, CDR2 YYEEEE. CDR3 DNA: TGTGCCAGCAGCTTGTGGCGGAGTAGGGGAGAGACCCAGTACTTC. Translated: CASSLWRSRGETQYF.

A few counts support this clonotype. The V and J genes are TRBV12-3 or TRBV12-4 and TRBJ2-7, with D uncertain. The CDR3 is 14 residues long. The V and J ends lost 7 bases and 5 bases respectively, with 18 bases between them. The CDR3 sequence is CASTKPSQEHEQYF. The CDR3 DNA reads TGTGCCAGCACCAAGCCCTCCCAAGAACACGAGCAGTACTTC.

This clonotype has ten or more counts. The chain uses TRBV24-1 and TRBJ2-7, with no clear D. The CDR3 runs 11 residues. Germline V CDR1 and CDR2: KGHDR, SFDVKD. Trimming took off 1 base at V and 5 bases at J, with 2 bases between the two ends. DNA of the CDR3: TGTGCCACCAGTGATTTCAACGAGCAGTACTTC. Translating gives CATSDFNEQYF.